The rows below give T cell receptor beta chains drawn from one sample of a study of CD8 T cells in ankylosing spondylitis. TCRdb passed the 5' RACE reads through MiXCR, listing each CDR3 protein once. The profile shows 250,000 to 400,000 distinct CDR3 sequences, under 14% of them singletons. The material sequenced was blood, either unsorted or a sorted T cell fraction (not recorded which). The receptors here all came from a female donor with ankylosing spondylitis or in good health (not recorded which). Each CDR3 is given with its conserved first and last residue. Fields, in order: V gene, J gene, CDR3 protein.

>TRBV2|TRBJ1-2
CASSESGTWGYGYTF
>TRBV6-1|TRBJ1-1
CASSAGDRDGHTEAFF
>TRBV7-2|TRBJ2-1
CASSPGLALGEQFF
>TRBV19|TRBJ1-4
CASIEQGYGEKLFF
>TRBV5-1|TRBJ2-3
CASSSGRAGVTDTQYF
>TRBV5-1|TRBJ2-5
CASSNRDGQETQYF
>TRBV27|TRBJ2-3
CASSYSTEYSRAQYF
>TRBV20-1|TRBJ2-1
CSARVFSRVNNEQFF
>TRBV7-9|TRBJ2-3
CASRGGGTDTQYF
>TRBV20-1|TRBJ2-1
CSARDPGLAGWHEQFF
>TRBV5-1|TRBJ1-1
CASSADRASLSTEAFF
>TRBV20-1|TRBJ1-5
CSATTGANNQPQHF
>TRBV12-3/TRBV12-4|TRBJ2-1
CASSQQDYRGTPKIDNEQFF
>TRBV29-1|TRBJ1-2
CSASPGQGSVRSYGYTF
>TRBV29-1|TRBJ2-1
CSVVRTGGRNEQFF
>TRBV12-3/TRBV12-4|TRBJ1-4
CASSLSRRGEKLFF
>TRBV12-3/TRBV12-4|TRBJ2-1
CASRTSGSDEQFF
>TRBV5-1|TRBJ1-6
CASSLVQGPNSPLHF
>TRBV7-2|TRBJ2-3
CASSLAGLGQGPDTQYF
>TRBV7-8|TRBJ2-5
CASSLAGATQETQYF
>TRBV20-1|TRBJ2-3
CSARVHTDTQYF
>TRBV20-1|TRBJ2-1
CSALVLFRTSGTRGEQFF
>TRBV12-3/TRBV12-4|TRBJ2-5
CASSFSRYDGQETQYF
>TRBV2|TRBJ2-3
CASSRRGQGPDTQYF
>TRBV30|TRBJ2-1
CASGRAGVVEQFF
>TRBV5-1|TRBJ1-1
CASSSFQGGTEAFF
>TRBV7-2|TRBJ2-3
CASSFWTSGTSDTQYF
>TRBV2|TRBJ2-5
CASHEETQYF
>TRBV12-3/TRBV12-4|TRBJ2-1
CASSGGSYNEQFF
>TRBV29-1|TRBJ1-2
CSVEIGADYGYTF
>TRBV5-1|TRBJ2-1
CASSLYSGGGNNEQFF
>TRBV12-3/TRBV12-4|TRBJ2-7
CASSLLIGGPNYEQYF
>TRBV6-5|TRBJ1-4
CASSYSGATEKLFF
>TRBV20-1|TRBJ2-7
CSARDIPHHEQYF
>TRBV14|TRBJ2-1
CASSQDLAGYNEQFF
>TRBV12-3/TRBV12-4|TRBJ2-5
CASSLAGAAKETQYF
>TRBV12-3/TRBV12-4|TRBJ1-6
CASSLEEYYNSPLHF
>TRBV18|TRBJ1-6
CASSLQESSPLHF
>TRBV20-1|TRBJ2-1
CSASNGREQFF
>TRBV6-1|TRBJ2-5
CASSIRRLAGEETQYF
>TRBV20-1|TRBJ1-1
CSARDHRATEAFF
>TRBV3-1|TRBJ2-1
CASSQGRSGEQFF
>TRBV5-1|TRBJ1-2
CASSWTGTDYGYTF
>TRBV20-1|TRBJ2-3
CSAAGVESTDTQYF
>TRBV21-1|TRBJ2-1
CASSKYRGTSSYNEQFF
>TRBV20-1|TRBJ1-2
CSARTVSGYTF
>TRBV7-9|TRBJ1-1
CASAGGTGGTEAFF
>TRBV3-1|TRBJ2-3
CASSRNDRGDTQYF
>TRBV27|TRBJ2-4
CASSLPPGGKNIQYF
>TRBV27|TRBJ2-3
CASSFDRARSTDTQYF
>TRBV5-1|TRBJ2-3
CASSLDGADTQYF
>TRBV7-2|TRBJ2-5
CASSLHPGKSSETQYF
>TRBV28|TRBJ1-6
CASTPSGTVNSPLHF
>TRBV5-1|TRBJ1-4
CASSDGTPATNEKLFF
>TRBV11-3|TRBJ2-7
CASSSTGQGEQYF
>TRBV18|TRBJ2-3
CASSRGTGFLPGDTQYF
>TRBV5-4|TRBJ1-1
CASSLQETEAFF